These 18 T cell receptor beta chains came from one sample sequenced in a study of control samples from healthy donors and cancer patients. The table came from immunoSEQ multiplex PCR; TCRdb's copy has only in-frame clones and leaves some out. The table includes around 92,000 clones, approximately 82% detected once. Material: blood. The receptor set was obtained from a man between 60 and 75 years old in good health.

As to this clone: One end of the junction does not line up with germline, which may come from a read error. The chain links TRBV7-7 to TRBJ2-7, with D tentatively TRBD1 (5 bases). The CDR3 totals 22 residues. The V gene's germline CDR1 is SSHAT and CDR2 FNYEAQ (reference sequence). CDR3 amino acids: CASSLDTNKGRDDTSWPYEQYF. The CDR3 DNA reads TGTGCTAGCAGCTTAGATACTAATAAGGGGCGTGACGACACCAGCTGGCCCTACGAGCAGTACTTC.

CDR3 in amino acids: CASSEVGPDTQYF. CDR3 nucleotides: TGTGCCAGCAGTGAAGTCGGGCCAGATACGCAGTATTTT. J is TRBJ2-3 and V is TRBV6-1; no reliable D call. The CDR3 is 13 residues long. Germline CDR1 is MNHNS and CDR2 is SASEGT. V lost 1 base and J lost 4, with 6 bases in between.

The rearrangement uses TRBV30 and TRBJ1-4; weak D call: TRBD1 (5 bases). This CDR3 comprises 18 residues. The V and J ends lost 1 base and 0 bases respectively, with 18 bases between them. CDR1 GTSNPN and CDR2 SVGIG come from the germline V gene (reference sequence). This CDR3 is CAWSGLIGTDTTNEKLFF. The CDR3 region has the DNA TGTGCCTGGAGTGGCCTAATAGGGACGGATACAACTAATGAAAAACTGTTTTTT.

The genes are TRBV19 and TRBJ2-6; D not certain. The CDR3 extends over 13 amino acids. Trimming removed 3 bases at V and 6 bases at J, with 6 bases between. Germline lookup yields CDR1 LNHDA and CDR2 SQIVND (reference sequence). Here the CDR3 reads CASSMMLANVLTF. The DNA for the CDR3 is TGTGCCAGTAGTATGATGCTGGCCAACGTCCTGACTTTC.

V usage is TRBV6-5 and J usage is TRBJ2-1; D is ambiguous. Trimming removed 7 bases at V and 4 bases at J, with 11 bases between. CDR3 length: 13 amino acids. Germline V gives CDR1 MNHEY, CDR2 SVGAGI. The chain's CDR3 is CASTRTFYNEQFF. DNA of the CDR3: TGTGCCAGCACCCGGACCTTTTACAATGAGCAGTTCTTC.

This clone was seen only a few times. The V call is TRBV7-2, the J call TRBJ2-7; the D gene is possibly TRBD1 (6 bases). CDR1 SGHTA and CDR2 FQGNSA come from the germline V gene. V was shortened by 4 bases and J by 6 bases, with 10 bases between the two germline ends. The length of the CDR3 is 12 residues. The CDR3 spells CASSSSGAEQYF. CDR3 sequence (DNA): TGTGCCAGCAGCTCATCAGGGGCCGAGCAGTACTTC.

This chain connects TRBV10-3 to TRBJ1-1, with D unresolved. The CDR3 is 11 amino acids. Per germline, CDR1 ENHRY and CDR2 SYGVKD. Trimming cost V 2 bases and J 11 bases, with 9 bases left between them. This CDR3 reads CAISERLKAFF. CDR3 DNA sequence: TGTGCCATCAGTGAGAGGCTAAAGGCTTTCTTT.

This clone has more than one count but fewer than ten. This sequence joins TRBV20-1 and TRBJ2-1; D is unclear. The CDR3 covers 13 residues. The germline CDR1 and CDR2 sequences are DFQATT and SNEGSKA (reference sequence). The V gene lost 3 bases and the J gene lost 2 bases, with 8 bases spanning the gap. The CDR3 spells CSASILAYNEQFF. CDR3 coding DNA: TGCAGTGCTAGTATATTAGCCTACAATGAGCAGTTCTTC.

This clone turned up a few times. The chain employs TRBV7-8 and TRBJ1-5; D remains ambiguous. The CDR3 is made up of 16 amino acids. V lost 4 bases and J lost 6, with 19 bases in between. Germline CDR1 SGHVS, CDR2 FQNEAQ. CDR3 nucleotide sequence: TGTGCCAGCAGCTCGAAGTACCAGGCGGCGGGTCAGCCCCAGCATTTT. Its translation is CASSSKYQAAGQPQHF.

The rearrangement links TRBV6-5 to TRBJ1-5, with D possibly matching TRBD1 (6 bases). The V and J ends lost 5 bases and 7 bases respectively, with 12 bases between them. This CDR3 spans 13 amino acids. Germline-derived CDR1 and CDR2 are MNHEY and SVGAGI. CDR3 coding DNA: TGTGCCAGCAGTACAGGGAGGGAACAGCCCCAGCATTTT. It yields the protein CASSTGREQPQHF.

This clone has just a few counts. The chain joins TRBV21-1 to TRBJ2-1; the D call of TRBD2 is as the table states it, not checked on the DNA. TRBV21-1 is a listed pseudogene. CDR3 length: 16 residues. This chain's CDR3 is CASSRGGLAGETEQFF. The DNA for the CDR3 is TGTGCCAGCAGCAGAGGGGGACTAGCGGGAGAAACTGAGCAGTTCTTC.

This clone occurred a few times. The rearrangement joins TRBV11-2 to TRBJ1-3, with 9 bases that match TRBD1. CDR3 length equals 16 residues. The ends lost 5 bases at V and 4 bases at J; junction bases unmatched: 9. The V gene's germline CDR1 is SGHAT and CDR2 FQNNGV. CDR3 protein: CASSLLRTGVGNTIYF. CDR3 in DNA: TGTGCCAGCAGCCTTCTTCGGACAGGGGTCGGAAACACCATATATTTT.

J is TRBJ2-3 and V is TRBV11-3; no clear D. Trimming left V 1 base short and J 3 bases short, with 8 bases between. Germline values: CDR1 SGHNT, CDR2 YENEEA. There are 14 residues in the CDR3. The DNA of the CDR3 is TGTGCCAGCAGCTTAGGCCGGAAGACAGATACGCAGTATTTT. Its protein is CASSLGRKTDTQYF.

The CDR3 DNA is TGTGCCAGCCGGAACTTGGGACCGAGATATGCCTCCTATAATTCACCCCTCCACTTT. It is translated as CASRNLGPRYASYNSPLHF. The chain joins TRBV27 to TRBJ1-6, with D maybe TRBD1 (5 bases). Germline CDR1 is MNHEY and CDR2 is SMNVEV (reference sequence). CDR3 length: 19 residues. V lost 8 bases and J lost 0, with 23 bases in between.

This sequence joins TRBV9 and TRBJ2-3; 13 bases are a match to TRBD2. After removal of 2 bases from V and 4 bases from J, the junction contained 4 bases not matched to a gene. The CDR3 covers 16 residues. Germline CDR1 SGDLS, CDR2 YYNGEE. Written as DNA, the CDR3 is TGTGCCAGCAGCGTCACTAGCGGGGGGGCGCCAGATACGCAGTATTTT. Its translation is CASSVTSGGAPDTQYF.

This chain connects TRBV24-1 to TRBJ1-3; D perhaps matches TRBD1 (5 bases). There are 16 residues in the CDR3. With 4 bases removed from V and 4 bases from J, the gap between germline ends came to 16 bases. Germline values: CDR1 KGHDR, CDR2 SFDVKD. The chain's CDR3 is CATSDPSDTLGNTIYF. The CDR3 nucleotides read TGTGCCACCAGTGACCCTTCGGACACCCTCGGAAACACCATATATTTT.

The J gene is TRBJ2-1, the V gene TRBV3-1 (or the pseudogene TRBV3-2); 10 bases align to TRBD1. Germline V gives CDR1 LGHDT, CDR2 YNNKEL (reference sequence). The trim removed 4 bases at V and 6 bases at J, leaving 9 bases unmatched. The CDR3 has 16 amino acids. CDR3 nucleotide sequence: TGTGCCAGCAGCCCCACCGGGACAGGGGTGAGCAATGAGCAGTTCTTC. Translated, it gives CASSPTGTGVSNEQFF.

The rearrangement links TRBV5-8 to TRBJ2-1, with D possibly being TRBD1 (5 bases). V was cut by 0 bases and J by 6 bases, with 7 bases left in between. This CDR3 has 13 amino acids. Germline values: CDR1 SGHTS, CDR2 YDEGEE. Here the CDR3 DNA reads TGTGCCAGCAGCTTGGTTACAGGCAATGAGCAGTTCTTC. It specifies CASSLVTGNEQFF.